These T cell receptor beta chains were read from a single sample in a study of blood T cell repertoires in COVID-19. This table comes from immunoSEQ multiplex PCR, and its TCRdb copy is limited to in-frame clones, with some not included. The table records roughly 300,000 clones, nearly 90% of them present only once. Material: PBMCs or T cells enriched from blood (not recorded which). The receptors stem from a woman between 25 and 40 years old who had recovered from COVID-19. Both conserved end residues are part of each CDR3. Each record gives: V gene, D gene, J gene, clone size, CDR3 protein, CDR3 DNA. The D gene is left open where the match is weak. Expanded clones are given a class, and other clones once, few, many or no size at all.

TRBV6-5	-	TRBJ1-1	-	CASSYDPGRYTEAFF	TGTGCCAGCAGTTACGATCCGGGAAGGTACACTGAAGCTTTCTTT
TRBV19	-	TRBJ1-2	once	CAIRGSSPLRYTF	TGTGCCATTCGCGGCAGCAGTCCTCTTCGCTACACCTTC
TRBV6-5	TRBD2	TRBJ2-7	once	CASSPLAGGYEQYF	TGTGCCAGCAGTCCCTTAGCGGGGGGCTACGAGCAGTACTTC
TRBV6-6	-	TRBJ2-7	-	CASIRGYEQYF	TGTGCCAGCATACGGGGGTACGAGCAGTACTTC
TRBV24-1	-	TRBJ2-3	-	CATSDRSDTQYF	TGTGCCACCAGTGACAGGTCAGATACGCAGTATTTT
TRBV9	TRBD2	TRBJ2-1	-	CASSPKTAGPLNEQFF	TGTGCCAGCAGCCCAAAGACAGCGGGGCCCCTCAATGAGCAGTTCTTC
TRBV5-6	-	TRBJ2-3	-	CASSFGGGGTDTQYF	TGTGCCAGCAGCTTTGGCGGGGGCGGCACAGATACGCAGTATTTT
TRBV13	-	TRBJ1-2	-	CASSNTGTRGYTF	TGTGCCAGCAGCAATACAGGGACTAGGGGCTACACCTTC
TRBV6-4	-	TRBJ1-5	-	CASSAEGSQPQHF	TGTGCCAGCAGTGCAGAAGGGAGTCAGCCCCAGCATTTT
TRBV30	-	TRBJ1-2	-	CAWSVQGRPRGYTF	TGTGCCTGGAGTGTACAGGGCAGACCTAGGGGCTACACCTTC
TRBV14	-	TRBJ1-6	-	CASSQKTGPSSYNSPLHF	TGTGCCAGCAGCCAAAAGACAGGTCCGAGCTCCTATAATTCACCCCTCCACTTT
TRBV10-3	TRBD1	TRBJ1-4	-	CAIKGTGDEKLFF	TGTGCCATCAAGGGGACAGGGGATGAAAAACTGTTTTTT
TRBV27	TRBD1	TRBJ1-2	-	CASSGQGAGYGYTF	TGTGCCAGCAGTGGACAGGGCGCAGGGTATGGCTACACCTTC
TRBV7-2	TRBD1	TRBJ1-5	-	CASSFAGGSHQPQHF	TGTGCCAGCAGCTTCGCAGGGGGATCCCATCAGCCCCAGCATTTT
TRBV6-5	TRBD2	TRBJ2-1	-	CASSYGRGDAYNEQFF	TGTGCCAGCAGTTACGGGCGGGGGGATGCCTACAATGAGCAGTTCTTC
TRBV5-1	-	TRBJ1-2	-	CASSNGVGTPLGYTF	TGCGCCAGCAGCAATGGGGTGGGGACACCGCTGGGCTACACCTTC
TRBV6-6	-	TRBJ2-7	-	CASSPTGREQYF	TGTGCCAGCAGCCCGACAGGGAGGGAGCAGTACTTC
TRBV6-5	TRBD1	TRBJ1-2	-	CASSYTTGGLSF	TGTGCCAGCAGTTACACGACAGGGGGGCTTTCCTTC
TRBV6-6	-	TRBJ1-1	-	CASRRQDSTNTEAFF	TGTGCCAGCAGACGGCAGGACTCAACGAACACTGAAGCTTTCTTT
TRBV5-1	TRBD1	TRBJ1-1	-	CASSLRTGDPEAFF	TGCGCCAGCAGCTTACGGACAGGGGATCCTGAAGCTTTCTTT
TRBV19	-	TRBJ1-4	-	CASSLGGATNEKLFF	TGTGCCAGTAGTCTGGGGGGAGCAACTAATGAAAAACTGTTTTTT
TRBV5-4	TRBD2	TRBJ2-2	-	CASSFPSGGAAGELFF	TGTGCCAGCAGCTTCCCTAGCGGGGGGGCGGCCGGGGAGCTGTTTTTT
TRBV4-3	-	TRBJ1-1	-	CASSSGIMNTEAFF	TGCGCCAGCAGCTCAGGAATCATGAACACTGAAGCTTTCTTT
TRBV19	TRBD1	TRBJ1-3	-	CASSIAPTGASGNTIYF	TGTGCCAGTAGTATAGCCCCAACAGGGGCCTCTGGAAACACCATATATTTT
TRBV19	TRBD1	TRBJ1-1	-	CASATGTGLTEAFF	TGTGCCAGTGCCACCGGGACAGGGTTAACTGAAGCTTTCTTT
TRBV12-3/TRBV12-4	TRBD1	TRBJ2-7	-	CAIPWTGGCEQYF	TGTGCCATCCCATGGACAGGGGGTTGCGAGCAGTACTTC
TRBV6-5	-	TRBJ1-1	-	CASSYVDSRRTEAFF	TGTGCCAGCAGTTACGTGGACTCTCGGCGGACTGAAGCTTTCTTT
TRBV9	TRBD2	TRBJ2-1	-	CASSAAPRLAGGDEQFF	TGTGCCAGCAGCGCCGCCCCTCGACTAGCGGGGGGAGATGAGCAGTTCTTC
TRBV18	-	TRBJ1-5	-	CASSLGIDSNQPQHF	TGTGCCAGCTCACTCGGGATTGATAGCAATCAGCCCCAGCATTTT
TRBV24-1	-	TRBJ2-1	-	CATSDAGPYNEQFF	TGTGCCACCAGTGATGCAGGGCCTTACAATGAGCAGTTCTTC
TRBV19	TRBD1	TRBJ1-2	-	CASSPGTVGYGYTF	TGTGCCAGTAGTCCAGGGACAGTTGGCTATGGCTACACCTTC
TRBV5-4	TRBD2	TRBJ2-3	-	CASSPRAGGSPSTQYF	TGTGCCAGCAGCCCACGAGCGGGGGGGTCGCCCAGTACGCAGTATTTT
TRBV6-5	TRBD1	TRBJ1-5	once	CASSTGVVLQPQHF	TGTGCCAGCAGCACAGGGGTGGTTTTACAGCCCCAGCATTTT
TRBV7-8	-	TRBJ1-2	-	CASSLGAGIFYGYTF	TGTGCCAGCAGCTTAGGGGCCGGGATTTTCTATGGCTACACCTTC
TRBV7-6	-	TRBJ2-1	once	CASSTYQGGYNEQFF	TGTGCCAGCAGCACCTATCAAGGCGGCTACAATGAGCAGTTCTTC
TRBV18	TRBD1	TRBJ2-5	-	CASSATRGETQYF	TGTGCCAGCTCAGCAACCAGGGGGGAGACCCAGTACTTC
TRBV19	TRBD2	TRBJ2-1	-	CASSTSRGAKSYNEQFF	TGTGCCAGTAGTACCTCGCGGGGGGCCAAGTCCTACAATGAGCAGTTCTTC
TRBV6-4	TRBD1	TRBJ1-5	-	CAPLDRRYSNQPQHF	TGTGCCCCGCTGGACAGGAGGTATAGCAATCAGCCCCAGCATTTT
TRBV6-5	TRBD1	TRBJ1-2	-	CASSSSDRGWGYTF	TGTGCCAGCAGTTCCTCAGACAGGGGATGGGGCTACACCTTC
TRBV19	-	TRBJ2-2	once	CASSGSGELFF	TGTGCCAGTAGCGGTTCCGGGGAGCTGTTTTTT
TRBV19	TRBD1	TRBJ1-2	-	CASSLFAGTGHGGYTF	TGTGCCAGTAGCCTATTCGCTGGGACAGGGCATGGAGGCTACACCTTC
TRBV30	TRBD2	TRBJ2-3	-	CAWGLAGPDTQYF	TGTGCCTGGGGACTAGCGGGGCCAGATACGCAGTATTTT
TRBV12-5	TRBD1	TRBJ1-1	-	CASGLAGGTEAFF	TGTGCTAGTGGTTTGGCAGGGGGAACTGAAGCTTTCTTT
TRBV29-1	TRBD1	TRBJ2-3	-	CSVDTQGARTDTQYF	TGCAGCGTTGATACACAGGGGGCCCGCACAGATACGCAGTATTTT
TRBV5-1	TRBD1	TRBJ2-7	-	CASSLEGTGLYEQYF	TGCGCCAGCAGCTTGGAAGGGACAGGGCTTTACGAGCAGTACTTC
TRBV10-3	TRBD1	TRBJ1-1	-	CAIRPGQGASEAFF	TGTGCCATCAGACCGGGACAGGGGGCGTCTGAAGCTTTCTTT
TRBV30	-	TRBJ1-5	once	CAWSPSSGFFNQPQHF	TGTGCCTGGAGTCCTTCCTCGGGGTTCTTCAATCAGCCCCAGCATTTT
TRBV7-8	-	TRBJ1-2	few	CASSLLGGYGYTF	TGTGCCAGCAGCTTACTGGGAGGGTATGGCTACACCTTC
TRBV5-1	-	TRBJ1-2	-	CASSLATELYGYTF	TGCGCCAGCAGCTTGGCCACAGAACTCTATGGCTACACCTTC
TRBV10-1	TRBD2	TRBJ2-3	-	CASSELAADTQYF	TGCGCCAGCAGTGAACTAGCGGCAGATACGCAGTATTTT
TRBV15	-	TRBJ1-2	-	CATSRKRDEGGRYTF	TGTGCCACCAGCAGGAAAAGGGATGAGGGTGGGCGCTACACCTTC
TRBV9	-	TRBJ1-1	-	CASSVGTLTEAFF	TGTGCCAGCAGCGTAGGAACCCTAACTGAAGCTTTCTTT
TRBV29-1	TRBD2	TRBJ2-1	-	CSVFASTSGGRSSYNEQFF	TGCAGCGTTTTCGCCTCGACTAGCGGGGGTAGGAGCTCCTACAATGAGCAGTTCTTC
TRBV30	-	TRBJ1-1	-	CAWSDHGGLNTEAFF	TGTGCCTGGAGTGATCATGGAGGACTGAACACTGAAGCTTTCTTT
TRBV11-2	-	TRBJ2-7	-	CASSLVFYEQYF	TGTGCCAGCAGCTTAGTATTTTACGAGCAGTACTTC
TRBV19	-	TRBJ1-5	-	CAAGESNQPQHF	TGTGCCGCAGGGGAGAGCAATCAGCCCCAGCATTTT
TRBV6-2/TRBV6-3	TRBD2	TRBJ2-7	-	CASSPSGGPAYEQYF	TGTGCCAGCAGTCCCAGCGGGGGACCAGCCTACGAGCAGTACTTC
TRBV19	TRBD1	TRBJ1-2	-	CASIRGGGSVYGYTF	TGTGCCAGTATTCGTGGAGGGGGCTCGGTCTATGGCTACACCTTC